This TCR beta chain was documented in a study of response to subunit inactivated influenza vaccine. Study observations and caveats: The study's authors posited that every seasonal influenza vaccination enlists few new T cells.

This clonotype was detected many times. Its antigen is as yet unknown. Germline-derived CDR1 and CDR2 are MNHEY and SVGEGT. V dropped 2 bases and J dropped 2 bases, with 10 bases sitting between them. There are 14 residues in the CDR3. TCRdb ran MiXCR on the RT-PCR reads and lists one entry per CDR3 protein. The sample has about 520,000 distinct CDR3 sequences; over 25% are singletons. This chain joins TRBV6-2 or TRBV6-3 and TRBJ2-7, with D maybe TRBD1 (6 bases). The sequenced sample was CD4+ T cells sorted from PBMCs, obtained around 5 days after vaccination. The source of this sequence is a man aged 45-65 years who received an inactivated influenza vaccine. CDR3 loop: CASSYPGQTYEQYF. CDR3 sequence (DNA): TGTGCCAGCAGTTACCCCGGACAGACCTACGAGCAGTACTTC.